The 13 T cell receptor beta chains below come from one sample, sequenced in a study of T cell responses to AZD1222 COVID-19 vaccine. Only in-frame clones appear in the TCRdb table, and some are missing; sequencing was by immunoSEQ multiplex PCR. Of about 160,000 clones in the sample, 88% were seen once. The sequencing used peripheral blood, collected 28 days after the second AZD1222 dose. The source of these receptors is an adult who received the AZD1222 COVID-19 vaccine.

The CDR3 DNA reads TGTGCCAGCAGCTTCTCTCTGGACAGGGGGATTTCACCCCTCCACTTT. The encoded protein is CASSFSLDRGISPLHF. V gene TRBV7-2 combines with J gene TRBJ1-6, with 10 positions matching TRBD1. This CDR3 is built from 16 residues. CDR1 is SGHTA, CDR2 FQGNSA, per germline. V shed 3 bases, J shed 9 bases, and the junction held 8 bases outside the gene matches.

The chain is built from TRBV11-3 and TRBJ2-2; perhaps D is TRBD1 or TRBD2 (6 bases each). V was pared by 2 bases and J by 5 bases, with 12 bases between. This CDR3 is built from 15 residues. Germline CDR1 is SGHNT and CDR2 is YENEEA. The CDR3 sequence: CASSLRGDKTGELFF. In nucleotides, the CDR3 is TGTGCCAGCAGCTTAAGGGGGGACAAAACCGGGGAGCTGTTTTTT. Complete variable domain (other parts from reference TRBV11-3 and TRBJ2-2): EAGVVQSPRYKIIEKKQPVAFWCNPISGHNTLYWYLQNLGQGPELLIRYENEEAVDDSQLPKDRFSAERLKGVDSTLKIQPAELGDSAVYLCASSLRGDKTGELFFGEGSRLTVL.

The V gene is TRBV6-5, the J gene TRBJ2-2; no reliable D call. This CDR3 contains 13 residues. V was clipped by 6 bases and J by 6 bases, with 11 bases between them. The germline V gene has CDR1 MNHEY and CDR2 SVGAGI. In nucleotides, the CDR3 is TGTGCCAGCAGCTCAGTCCGAGCCGGGGAGCTGTTTTTT. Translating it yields CASSSVRAGELFF.

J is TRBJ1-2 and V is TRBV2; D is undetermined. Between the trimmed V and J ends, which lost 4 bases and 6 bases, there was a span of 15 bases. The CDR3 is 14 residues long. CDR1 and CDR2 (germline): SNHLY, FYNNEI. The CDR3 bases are TGTGCCAGCAGTGGGGTTAAGGGAACCCATGGCTACACCTTC. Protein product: CASSGVKGTHGYTF.

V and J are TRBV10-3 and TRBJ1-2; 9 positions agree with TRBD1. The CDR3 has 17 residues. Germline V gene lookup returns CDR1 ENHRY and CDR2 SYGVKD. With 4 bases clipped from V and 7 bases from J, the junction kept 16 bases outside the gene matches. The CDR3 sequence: CAISGDNPTGGAFGYTF. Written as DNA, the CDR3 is TGTGCCATCAGTGGTGACAATCCTACAGGGGGCGCCTTTGGCTACACCTTC.

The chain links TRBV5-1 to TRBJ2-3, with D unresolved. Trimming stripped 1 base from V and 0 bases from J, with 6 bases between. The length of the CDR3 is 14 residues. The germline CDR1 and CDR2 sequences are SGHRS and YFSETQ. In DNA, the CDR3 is TGCGCCAGCAGCTTGTACTCTAGCACAGATACGCAGTATTTT. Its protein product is CASSLYSSTDTQYF.

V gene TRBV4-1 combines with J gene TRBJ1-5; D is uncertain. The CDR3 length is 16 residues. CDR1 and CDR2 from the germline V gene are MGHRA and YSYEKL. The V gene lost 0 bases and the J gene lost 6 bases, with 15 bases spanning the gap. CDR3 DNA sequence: TGCGCCAGCAGCCAAGATCTTATAGGGCCCGTTCAGCCCCAGCATTTT. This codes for CASSQDLIGPVQPQHF.

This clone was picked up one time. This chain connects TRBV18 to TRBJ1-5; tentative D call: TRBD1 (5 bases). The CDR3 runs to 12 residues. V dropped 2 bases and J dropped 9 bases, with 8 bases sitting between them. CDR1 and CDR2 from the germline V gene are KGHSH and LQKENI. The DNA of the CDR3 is TGTGCCAGCTCACCAGGGGGAGGGCCCCAGCATTTT. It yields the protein CASSPGGGPQHF.

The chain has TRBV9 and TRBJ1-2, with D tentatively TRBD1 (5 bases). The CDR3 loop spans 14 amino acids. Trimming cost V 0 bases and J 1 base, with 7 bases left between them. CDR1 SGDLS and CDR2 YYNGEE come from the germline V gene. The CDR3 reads CASSVGTFNYGYTF. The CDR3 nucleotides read TGTGCCAGCAGCGTAGGGACATTTAACTATGGCTACACCTTC. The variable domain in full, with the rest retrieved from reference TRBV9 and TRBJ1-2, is DSGVTQTPKHLITATGQRVTLRCSPRSGDLSVYWYQQSLDQGLQFLIQYYNGEERAKGNILERFSAQQFPDLHSELNLSSLELGDSALYFCASSVGTFNYGYTFGSGTRLTVV.

Here the CDR3 DNA reads TGTGCCAGCAGTGCCGACGCAGGGGAACAAGAGACCCAGTACTTC. Protein sequence: CASSADAGEQETQYF. The V call is TRBV7-7, the J call TRBJ2-5; a weak D match, TRBD1 (6 bases). Germline loops: CDR1 SSHAT, CDR2 FNYEAQ (reference sequence). V gave up 6 bases and J gave up 2 bases, with 16 bases separating them. This CDR3 spans 15 amino acids.

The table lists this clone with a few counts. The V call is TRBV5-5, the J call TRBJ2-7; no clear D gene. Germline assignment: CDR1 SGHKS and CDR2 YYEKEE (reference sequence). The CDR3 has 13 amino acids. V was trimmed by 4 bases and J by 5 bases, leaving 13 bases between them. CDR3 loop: CASSLTMVHEQYF. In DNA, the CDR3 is TGTGCCAGCAGCCTTACCATGGTCCACGAGCAGTACTTC.

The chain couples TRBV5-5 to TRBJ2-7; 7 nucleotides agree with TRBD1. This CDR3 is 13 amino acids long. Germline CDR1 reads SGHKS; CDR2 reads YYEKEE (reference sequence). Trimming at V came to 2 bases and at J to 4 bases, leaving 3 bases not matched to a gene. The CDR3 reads CASSLEGAYEQYF. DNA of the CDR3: TGTGCCAGCAGCTTAGAGGGGGCGTACGAGCAGTACTTC.

For the CDR3, the DNA is TGTGCCAGCTCACCAAGATTAGGGGAGACCCAGTACTTC. Residues: CASSPRLGETQYF. The J gene is TRBJ2-5, the V gene TRBV18; D call uncertain. The CDR3 spans 13 residues. V was pared by 2 bases and J by 5 bases, with 9 bases between. CDR1 KGHSH and CDR2 LQKENI come from the germline V gene.